Listed below are T cell receptor beta chains from one sample, sequenced in a study of blood T cell repertoires in COVID-19. Profiled with immunoSEQ multiplex PCR; TCRdb holds only in-frame clones, not every one. The table records approximately 220,000 clones, roughly 80% of them present only once. Material: peripheral blood. These receptor sequences come from a woman aged 55-70 years with acute or convalescent COVID-19. Each CDR3 is given with its conserved first and last residue. A D gene is named only where the DNA matches it firmly. Clone size is not always given. Where it is, it says once, few, many or a class for expanded clones.

cdr3_nt cdr3_aa d_call cdr3_length j_call v_call clone_size
TGCGCCAGCAGCCAAGACCCCGGACTGAACAATGAGCAGTTCTTC CASSQDPGLNNEQFF . 15 TRBJ2-1 TRBV4-3 .
TGTGCCAGCAGTTTCACCACAGGGGGCTTCGAGACCCAGTACTTC CASSFTTGGFETQYF TRBD1 15 TRBJ2-5 TRBV13 .
TGTGCCAGCAGCTGGCGGGGGTCACCCCTCCACTTT CASSWRGSPLHF . 12 TRBJ1-6 TRBV5-6 .
TGTGCCAGCAGCCCTGACGGGGGGGCGGTCGGCACAGATACGCAGTATTTT CASSPDGGAVGTDTQYF TRBD2 17 TRBJ2-3 TRBV9 .
TGTGCCAGCAGTTCAGAAAGGGAGGGCGAGCAGTACTTC CASSSEREGEQYF TRBD2 13 TRBJ2-7 TRBV6-5 .
TGTGCCAGCAGCCGGGGCCGACAAGAGACCCAGTACTTC CASSRGRQETQYF . 13 TRBJ2-5 TRBV3-1/TRBV3-2 .
TGTGCCAGCAGCTTAGCGCTAGGACAGGGATACAATGAGCAGTTCTTC CASSLALGQGYNEQFF TRBD1 16 TRBJ2-1 TRBV7-6 .
TGTGCCAGCAGCCCGAACCTTCTCGCGGGGGGCTACACCTTC CASSPNLLAGGYTF . 14 TRBJ1-2 TRBV7-2 .
TGTGCCAGCAGCCCAGCTACAGGGCTTGATGAAAAACTGTTTTTT CASSPATGLDEKLFF . 15 TRBJ1-4 TRBV7-8 .
TGTGCCAGCAGCTACGGCACAGGGAACTATGGCTACACCTTC CASSYGTGNYGYTF . 14 TRBJ1-2 TRBV5-5 .
TGTGCCAGTAGTATAGAAGGGACAGTTTTGAGTCAGCCCCAGCATTTT CASSIEGTVLSQPQHF TRBD1 16 TRBJ1-5 TRBV19 few
TGTGCCAGCAAGCCTCGTGCGGGGCTAAGCACAGATACGCAGTATTTT CASKPRAGLSTDTQYF . 16 TRBJ2-3 TRBV6-6 .
TGTGCCAGCAGCATGAAGGACAGGTCAAACAATGAGCAGTTCTTC CASSMKDRSNNEQFF TRBD1 15 TRBJ2-1 TRBV5-4 .
TGTGCCAGCATTGGCAGGAACCATCAACCCCAGCATTTT CASIGRNHQPQHF . 13 TRBJ1-5 TRBV6-5 once
TGCGCCAGCAGCCAAGGACCAGGGCCGAGGTATGGCTACACCTTC CASSQGPGPRYGYTF . 15 TRBJ1-2 TRBV4-3 .
TGTGCCAGTAGGGGGGGCAGGCATAATTCACCCCTCCACTTT CASRGGRHNSPLHF . 14 TRBJ1-6 TRBV6-5 .
TGTGCCAGCAGCTTCCAGGGGGCTAGGTATGGCTACACCTTC CASSFQGARYGYTF TRBD1 14 TRBJ1-2 TRBV7-2 .
TGCGCCAGCAGCTTGCAGTACCAAGAGACCCAGTACTTC CASSLQYQETQYF . 13 TRBJ2-5 TRBV5-1 .
TGCGCCAGCAGCTTAACAGGGAACACTGAAGCTTTCTTT CASSLTGNTEAFF . 13 TRBJ1-1 TRBV5-1 .
TGTGCCAGCAACTGGACAGGGGATGGCTACACCTTC CASNWTGDGYTF TRBD1 12 TRBJ1-2 TRBV14 few
TGTGCCAGCAGCTTGTCGGCAGGGAACACTGAAGCTTTCTTT CASSLSAGNTEAFF . 14 TRBJ1-1 TRBV5-4 .
TGTGCCAGCAGTGGCCTAGCGGGGCCCTCGGAGCAGTACTTC CASSGLAGPSEQYF TRBD2 14 TRBJ2-7 TRBV2 few
TGTGCCAGCAGCTTATACCGGAGGGGTCGGCCCCAGCATTTT CASSLYRRGRPQHF . 14 TRBJ1-5 TRBV7-2 few
TGTGCCAGCAGCAGGGACCGGGACAGGATCTTC CASSRDRDRIF TRBD1 11 TRBJ2-7 TRBV7-9 .
TGTGCCAGCTCACCACCGAGTGGACAGAACTACTATGGCTACACCTTC CASSPPSGQNYYGYTF . 16 TRBJ1-2 TRBV18 .
TGTGCCAGCAGCCAACCCGGACAGATGAACACTGAAGCTTTCTTT CASSQPGQMNTEAFF . 15 TRBJ1-1 TRBV4-2 .
TGTGCCAGCAGCCGCCGGGACAGGGGGGACTACGAGCAGTACTTC CASSRRDRGDYEQYF TRBD1 15 TRBJ2-7 TRBV5-4 .
TGTGCCAGCAGGTACACGAGCAGGGGGCTGGTGTCACCCCTCCACTTT CASRYTSRGLVSPLHF TRBD1 16 TRBJ1-6 TRBV28 .
TGTGCCAGCAGCTCTCAGGGGGTTAAGACTGAAGCTTTCTTT CASSSQGVKTEAFF TRBD1 14 TRBJ1-1 TRBV7-8 .
TGTGCCAGCAGCGCCGAACCGGGACAGGCATATAATTCACCCCTCCACTTT CASSAEPGQAYNSPLHF TRBD1 17 TRBJ1-6 TRBV9 .
TGCGCCAGCAGCTCGGGGTCAGGGGACACTGAAGCTTTCTTT CASSSGSGDTEAFF . 14 TRBJ1-1 TRBV5-1 few
TGTGCCAGCAGTTCTACGGGCACAGATACGCAGTATTTT CASSSTGTDTQYF . 13 TRBJ2-3 TRBV6-5 .
TGTGCCAGCAGCGGAACGGGACAGGGATTGAACAATGAGCAGTTCTTC CASSGTGQGLNNEQFF TRBD1 16 TRBJ2-1 TRBV9 .
TGTGCCTGGAGTGTAACGGTTAACTATGGCTACACCTTC CAWSVTVNYGYTF . 13 TRBJ1-2 TRBV30 .
TGCGCCAGCAGCTGGGGGGGACTAGCGGGGCCCAGCACAGATACGCAGTATTTT CASSWGGLAGPSTDTQYF TRBD2 18 TRBJ2-3 TRBV5-1 .
TGTGCCAGCAGTGAACCAGGCCGGGGTCAGCCCCAGCATTTT CASSEPGRGQPQHF . 14 TRBJ1-5 TRBV6-1 .
TGTGCCAGCAGCTTAGAGGGAGGGCTTAGCGAGCAGTACTTC CASSLEGGLSEQYF TRBD2 14 TRBJ2-7 TRBV13 .
TGTGCCAGCAGCTTAGATTTCTCGGGTTACGAGACCCAGTACTTC CASSLDFSGYETQYF . 15 TRBJ2-5 TRBV7-6 .
TGTGCCATCAGTGAGTCGCGAGATACGCAGTATTTT CAISESRDTQYF . 12 TRBJ2-3 TRBV10-3 .
TGTGCCAGCAGCCCTGGACAGGGGAACTACAATGAGCAGTTCTTC CASSPGQGNYNEQFF TRBD1 15 TRBJ2-1 TRBV9 many
TGTGCCAGCAGCAAATCATATGGCTACACCTTC CASSKSYGYTF . 11 TRBJ1-2 TRBV12-3/TRBV12-4 .
TGTGCCAGCAGCTTGGGCTACCAGGGGGCGAGAGTTAATTCACCCCTCCACTTT CASSLGYQGARVNSPLHF TRBD1 18 TRBJ1-6 TRBV5-4 .
TGCGCCAGCAGCCCAGACGGTTACTCTGGAAACACCATATATTTT CASSPDGYSGNTIYF . 15 TRBJ1-3 TRBV4-3 .
TGTGCCAGCAGCTTGGCCGGGACAGGGGTTACTGAAGCTTTCTTT CASSLAGTGVTEAFF TRBD1 15 TRBJ1-1 TRBV5-6 few
TGCGCCAGCAGCCAAGCAAAAAACGGGGAGCTGTTTTTT CASSQAKNGELFF . 13 TRBJ2-2 TRBV4-1 .
TGTGCCAGTAGTATTTCTCAGGGGAGTATTGATGGCTACACCTTC CASSISQGSIDGYTF . 15 TRBJ1-2 TRBV19 few
TGTGCCAGCAGTGCTAGCGGGGGGGCCTTCTACAATGAGCAGTTCTTC CASSASGGAFYNEQFF TRBD2 16 TRBJ2-1 TRBV2 .
TGTGCCAGCAGTGAAGCGCCCCTGGACACATATGGCTACACCTTC CASSEAPLDTYGYTF . 15 TRBJ1-2 TRBV6-1 .
TGTGCCAGCAGCTTAGGACAGGGCAACACCATATATTTT CASSLGQGNTIYF TRBD1 13 TRBJ1-3 TRBV5-8 .
TGTGCCAGTAACCCACGGCAGGGGAATAATTCACCCCTCCACTTT CASNPRQGNNSPLHF . 15 TRBJ1-6 TRBV19 .
TGTGCCAGCAGTCCACCGGGTGCGAGAAACACTGAAGCTTTCTTT CASSPPGARNTEAFF . 15 TRBJ1-1 TRBV27 few